This T cell receptor (beta chain) was identified during a study of glioma-infiltrating T cells after dendritic cell vaccination (dated by TCRdb to the mid-2010s). Looking at the study overall: A cohort of about 15 glioblastoma patients from Phase I and II dendritic cell vaccination trials was included, of whom 9 were newly diagnosed and 6 had recurrent disease. To make the vaccine, monocyte-derived dendritic cells were cultured for 6 to 8 days with IL-4 and GM-CSF and then pulsed overnight with autologous tumor lysate. TCR sequencing metrics, including TIL content and tumor-blood repertoire overlap, were correlated with survival after dendritic cell vaccination. Between 2003 and 2012, patients were given autologous tumor lysate-pulsed dendritic cell vaccination. Three intradermal dendritic cell vaccine injections were administered to patients at biweekly intervals in the arm below the axilla. In glioblastoma patients vaccinated with dendritic cells, deep sequencing of TCR beta CDR3 regions served to measure the amount of tumor-infiltrating lymphocytes and to compare repertoires between tumor and blood.

The time point label for this specimen denotes: after dendritic cell vaccination, including at tumor progression/relapse. Patients were selected for having adequate residual fresh-frozen tumor tissue and more than two years of available survival data. Molecular status otherwise varied across the glioblastoma patients, but none of them carried an isocitrate dehydrogenase mutation. PBMC were collected before vaccination, two weeks after the third vaccination, and at tumor progression when it occurred. The Qiagen DNeasy Blood extraction Kit was used for extraction of genomic DNA. Using the immunoSEQ assay, TCRB CDR3 regions were amplified from 1.5 to 2 micrograms of genomic DNA, or from all available DNA when less than that was on hand. The multiplex PCR employed 60 forward primers targeting TCR V beta segments and 13 reverse primers targeting J beta segments. To estimate the number of reads per starting template, synthetic control templates were added to each sample at limiting dilution. Reads of 87 bp were generated by sequencing on the Illumina HiSeq System. The paper's data handling went like this. PCR and sequencing errors were removed by a nearest neighbor algorithm that merged closely related sequences. TCR overlap was measured as the percentage of unique tumor TCR beta sequences also present in the same patient's peripheral blood. TCRdb's version of the immuneACCESS table is confined to in-frame rearrangements and falls short of the full clone set. An unresolved V gene accounts for under half of the shortfall where checked; the remainder is of unknown origin. D and trimming come from the DNA, and the V and J calls and clone size come from that table. This sample gives tens of thousands of clones in total; about nine tenths of them show up just once. The top ten clonotypes cover around 2.3% of the sample.

Broader findings and caveats from the paper: The cohort was small and heterogeneous, and full blood and tumor sets were available for few patients, with initial-recurrent tumor pairs available for even fewer patients. After dendritic cell vaccination, a higher estimated pretreatment TIL content predicted longer time to progression and overall survival. No direct relationship between TCR clonality and survival was found, suggesting a diverse polyclonal response may matter. The TCR overlap response model with three groups was called speculative and said to need prospective validation.

The germline ends are 15 bases apart after V is trimmed by 5 bases and J by 8 bases. The CDR1 and CDR2 encoded by the germline V gene (reference sequence) are LNHDA and SQIVND. The CDR3, cysteine through phenylalanine, is 13 amino acids long. CDR3 DNA is the only sequence kept; it has 39 bases, read in frame from the first base. Comments on this clone: It has no known antigen specificity. Base quality data are lacking; no much larger clone is found one base away.

Here the chain combines TRBV19 and TRBJ1-2; the D gene remains uncertain. This sequence originates from a human donor with glioblastoma. The input for sequencing was blood, taken after dendritic cell vaccination. The DNA reads TGTGCCAGTAGTTTCTTGGCGGACTCAGGCTACACCTTC. This translates into CASSFLADSGYTF.